Presented here are 30 T cell receptor beta chains from one specimen sequenced in a study of control samples from healthy donors and cancer patients. Sequencing was performed with immunoSEQ multiplex PCR; in TCRdb, only in-frame clones are kept and a portion is missing. Found here are 150,000 to 180,000 clones, approximately 96% of them singletons; the top ten hold about 5.2%. Sequencing input: blood. These receptors were obtained from a man aged 35-49 years in good health.

The chain couples TRBV24-1 to TRBJ1-1, with 8 bases that match TRBD1. The CDR3 has 15 amino acids. Per germline, CDR1 KGHDR and CDR2 SFDVKD. V shed 3 bases and J 8 bases; nucleotides not matched to a gene: 10. CDR3 sequence reads: CATSDAGTGLEEAFF. As DNA, the CDR3 is TGTGCCACCAGTGATGCCGGGACAGGCCTTGAGGAAGCTTTCTTT.

The V gene is TRBV2, the J gene TRBJ1-5; TRBD1 matches at 12 bases. The germline gives CDR1 SNHLY, CDR2 FYNNEI. CDR3 length: 15 amino acids. Trimming took 6 bases from V and 6 from J; bases not matched to a gene: 6. The CDR3 protein is CASSGGQGASQPQHF. For the CDR3, the DNA is TGTGCCAGCAGCGGGGGACAGGGGGCTAGTCAGCCCCAGCATTTT.

This chain uses TRBV5-5 with TRBJ2-6; the D is unclear. Trimming shortened V by 4 bases and J by 0 bases, and 20 bases separated the two germline ends. CDR1 and CDR2 from the germline V gene are SGHKS and YYEKEE (reference sequence). CDR3 length: 19 amino acids. The CDR3 DNA reads TGTGCCAGCAGCCCTGGACCCACGAGACCGAGCTCTGGGGCCAACGTCCTGACTTTC. Its protein product is CASSPGPTRPSSGANVLTF.

This clone was recorded many times. The CDR3 spells CASSQDSPRQGSVYGYTF. The CDR3 DNA sequence: TGCGCCAGCAGCCAAGATTCCCCTCGACAGGGAAGTGTCTATGGCTACACCTTC. This chain connects TRBV4-3 to TRBJ1-2; the match to TRBD1 covers 7 bases. After removal of 0 bases from V and 4 bases from J, the junction contained 14 bases not matched to a gene. Looked up from germline, CDR1 is LGHNA and CDR2 is YSLEER. The CDR3 totals 18 residues.

J is TRBJ1-2 and V is TRBV14, with no clear D. This CDR3 spans 13 amino acids. Trimming pared 1 base from V and 5 bases from J, leaving 8 bases between. Germline assignment: CDR1 SGHDN and CDR2 FVKESK. CDR3 bases: TGTGCCAGCAGCCAAGGGCGATATTATGGCTACACCTTC. Its protein product is CASSQGRYYGYTF.

This sequence joins TRBV27 and TRBJ2-3, with a possible D match to TRBD2 (6 bases). From germline, CDR1 is MNHEY and CDR2 SMNVEV (reference sequence). The V end was cut by 3 bases, the J end by 3 bases, with 10 bases between. The CDR3 is 14 residues long. CDR3 sequence (DNA): TGTGCCAGCAGTTTCCGGGGAGGAACAGATACGCAGTATTTT. This sequence encodes CASSFRGGTDTQYF.

J is TRBJ1-4 and V is TRBV6-1, with D possibly TRBD1 on 6 matching bases. Trimming stripped 1 base from V and 7 bases from J, with 10 bases between. Germline values: CDR1 MNHNS, CDR2 SASEGT. The CDR3 covers 14 residues. DNA of the CDR3: TGTGCCAGCAGTGAAGACAGGGTATTTGAAAAACTGTTTTTT. This translates into CASSEDRVFEKLFF.

This chain links TRBV28 with TRBJ1-5, with TRBD1 as a possible D gene (5 bases). V was pared by 6 bases and J by 11 bases, with 17 bases between. CDR1 MDHEN and CDR2 SYDVKM come from the germline V gene. The CDR3 extends over 13 amino acids. As DNA, the CDR3 is TGTGCCAGCAGAGGCAGGGAGATGGGGACCCAGCATTTT. This sequence encodes CASRGREMGTQHF.

V is TRBV18 and J is TRBJ1-4, with D unclear. Trimming cost V 1 base and J 0 bases, with 6 bases left between them. Per the germline V gene, CDR1 is KGHSH and CDR2 is LQKENI. The CDR3 loop spans 15 amino acids. Written as DNA, the CDR3 is TGTGCCAGCTCACCACAACGTGCAACTAATGAAAAACTGTTTTTT. Residues: CASSPQRATNEKLFF.

The chain links TRBV13 to TRBJ1-4; D not resolved. V was shortened by 4 bases and J by 5 bases, with 5 bases between the two germline ends. This CDR3 comprises 12 residues. The germline gives CDR1 PRHDT, CDR2 FYEKMQ (reference sequence). CDR3 region: CASSSSNEKLFF. CDR3 nucleotide sequence: TGTGCCAGCAGCTCCTCCAATGAAAAACTGTTTTTT.

This clone was counted once. The chain uses TRBV5-1 and TRBJ1-1; D call uncertain. The V gene's germline CDR1 is SGHRS and CDR2 YFSETQ. The CDR3 has 15 amino acids. Trimming removed 1 base at V and 0 bases at J, with 10 bases between. The CDR3 sequence is CASSLLARLNTEAFF. The DNA for the CDR3 is TGCGCCAGCAGCTTGCTGGCTCGATTGAACACTGAAGCTTTCTTT.

The chain couples TRBV7-2 to TRBJ2-4; D is perhaps TRBD2 (6 bases). The germline V and J ends were trimmed by 5 bases and 6 bases, with 8 bases remaining between them. This CDR3 is 12 amino acids long. The germline gives CDR1 SGHTA, CDR2 FQGNSA. For the CDR3, the DNA is TGTGCCAGCAGCCCGGGACTAAACATTCAGTACTTC. It encodes CASSPGLNIQYF.

The rearrangement joins TRBV6-5 to TRBJ2-7, with D perhaps TRBD2 (6 bases). CDR1 is MNHEY and CDR2 is SVGAGI in the germline V gene. The V and J ends lost 10 bases and 2 bases respectively, with 18 bases between them. The CDR3 length is 14 residues. The CDR3 protein is CATASWGDTYEQYF. The CDR3 nucleotides are TGTGCCACCGCCAGTTGGGGGGATACCTACGAGCAGTACTTC.

The chain links TRBV7-2 to TRBJ1-2; 8 bases line up with TRBD1. The CDR3 length is 17 residues. The trim removed 4 bases at V and 4 bases at J, leaving 14 bases unmatched. Germline CDR1 SGHTA, CDR2 FQGNSA. The CDR3 protein is CASSSRDNRGISYGYTF. CDR3 nucleotide sequence: TGTGCCAGCAGCTCCCGGGACAACAGGGGGATAAGCTATGGCTACACCTTC.

The chain has TRBV3-1 (or the pseudogene TRBV3-2) and TRBJ2-5, with D tentatively TRBD1 (5 bases). CDR3 length: 14 residues. The V end was cut by 5 bases, the J end by 5 bases, with 15 bases between. From germline, CDR1 is LGHDT and CDR2 YNNKEL (reference sequence). The CDR3 sequence: CASSEQMGRETQYF. CDR3 nucleotides: TGTGCCAGCAGCGAACAAATGGGGCGGGAGACCCAGTACTTC.

V gene TRBV18 combines with J gene TRBJ2-7; no reliable D call. The V gene lost 0 bases and the J gene lost 2 bases, with 8 bases spanning the gap. The CDR3 is 14 residues long. Germline V gives CDR1 KGHSH, CDR2 LQKENI. The CDR3 protein is CASSPPAATYEQYF. Written as DNA, the CDR3 is TGTGCCAGCTCACCACCGGCGGCGACCTACGAGCAGTACTTC.

This clone was recorded only once. V and J are TRBV5-6 and TRBJ1-1; D gene unclear. The germline V and J ends were trimmed by 1 base and 1 base, with 8 bases remaining between them. The CDR3 is 14 amino acids. Germline loops: CDR1 SGHDT, CDR2 YYEEEE. CDR3: CASSLRRGNTEAFF. The CDR3 nucleotides read TGTGCCAGCAGCTTGCGGCGGGGGAACACTGAAGCTTTCTTT.

The J gene is TRBJ1-2, the V gene TRBV2; 8 bases line up with TRBD1. Germline V gives CDR1 SNHLY, CDR2 FYNNEI. The CDR3 length is 12 residues. Germline trimming cut 8 bases from V and 12 bases from J; bases unmatched to any gene: 11. The CDR3 protein is CASRRLGRGHTF. In DNA, the CDR3 is TGTGCCAGCCGACGACTCGGCAGGGGGCACACCTTC.

The chain links TRBV10-2 to TRBJ1-2; D remains unclear. The CDR3 runs to 14 residues. Germline V gene data show CDR1 as WSHSY and CDR2 as SAAADI. V lost 0 bases, J lost 4 bases, and 9 bases lay in between. The chain's CDR3 is CASSESFEFYGYTF. The CDR3 DNA reads as TGCGCCAGCAGTGAGTCGTTCGAATTCTATGGCTACACCTTC.

This clone was counted a few times. The chain has TRBV20-1 and TRBJ1-1; D is undetermined. In germline, CDR1 is DFQATT, CDR2 SNEGSKA (reference sequence). V shed 7 bases and J shed 2 bases, with 8 bases lying between them. The CDR3 is 11 amino acids. CDR3 DNA: TGCAGTGTAAACGGAAACACTGAAGCTTTCTTT. Translated, it gives CSVNGNTEAFF.

This clone was counted between two and nine times. The J gene is TRBJ2-7, the V gene TRBV28, with D unresolved. In germline, CDR1 is MDHEN, CDR2 SYDVKM. The CDR3 has 15 amino acids. With 6 bases removed from V and 6 bases from J, the gap between germline ends came to 21 bases. The chain's CDR3 is CASSLTILDGREQYF. CDR3 nucleotide sequence: TGTGCCAGCAGCCTCACAATATTGGATGGTCGCGAGCAGTACTTC.

The chain combines TRBV6-2 or TRBV6-3 with TRBJ2-1; 9 nucleotides match TRBD1. V shed 5 bases, J shed 4 bases, and the junction held 6 bases outside the gene matches. The CDR3 is made up of 15 amino acids. Per the germline V gene, CDR1 is MNHEY and CDR2 is SVGEGT. CDR3 DNA sequence: TGTGCCAGCAGTGACCCGGGACAGGGATACAATGAGCAGTTCTTC. Protein sequence: CASSDPGQGYNEQFF.

This rearrangement joins TRBV11-2 to TRBJ1-1; D is undetermined. Per germline, CDR1 SGHAT and CDR2 FQNNGV. V lost 2 bases and J lost 0, with 7 bases in between. The CDR3 is 14 residues long. CDR3 sequence: CASSLKALNTEAFF. For the CDR3, the DNA is TGTGCCAGCAGCTTAAAGGCTTTGAACACTGAAGCTTTCTTT.

This clone was seen once. The chain has TRBV9 and TRBJ2-2, with a weak D call TRBD1 (7 bases). Germline CDR1 reads SGDLS; CDR2 reads YYNGEE. Trimming took 3 bases from V and 5 from J, leaving 17 bases between them. This CDR3 contains 16 residues. The CDR3 region is CASSEQGRRGTGELFF. Written as DNA, the CDR3 is TGTGCCAGCAGCGAACAGGGGCGGAGGGGGACCGGGGAGCTGTTTTTT.

The CDR3 region is CASSPLGTDGYTF. The CDR3 DNA reads as TGTGCCAGCTCACCACTTGGGACGGATGGCTACACCTTC. J is TRBJ1-2 and V is TRBV18; TRBD1 might be the D (5 bases). The CDR3 covers 13 residues. Germline CDR1 and CDR2: KGHSH and LQKENI. Trimming removed 1 base from V and 6 bases from J, with 9 bases in between.

DNA for the CDR3: TGTGCCAGCAGTTTTGGGGCAAAGTACGAGCAGTACTTC. Amino acid sequence: CASSFGAKYEQYF. This chain connects TRBV12-3 or TRBV12-4 to TRBJ2-7; a weak D match, TRBD1 (5 bases). V was pared by 3 bases and J by 4 bases, with 10 bases between. The CDR3 is 13 residues long.

The chain joins TRBV4-1 to TRBJ1-2; 8 bases match TRBD1. CDR3 length: 15 residues. V was pared by 0 bases and J by 5 bases, with 5 bases of the junction left unmatched. Germline V gene sequence: CDR1 MGHRA, CDR2 YSYEKL. In DNA form, the CDR3 reads TGCGCCAGCAGCCAAGATCCGACAGGGGTATATGGCTACACCTTC. Translating gives CASSQDPTGVYGYTF.

The gene calls are TRBV3-1 (or the pseudogene TRBV3-2) and TRBJ1-5; D is undetermined. The germline gives CDR1 LGHDT, CDR2 YNNKEL (reference sequence). Deletions cut 1 base from V and 3 bases from J, with 10 bases between. The CDR3 extends over 15 amino acids. The CDR3 reads CASSQGSGSNQPQHF. CDR3 bases: TGTGCCAGCAGCCAAGGGTCCGGGTCCAATCAGCCCCAGCATTTT.

The DNA for the CDR3 is TGTGCCAGCAGCGCCCGGGACAGGGTAACTGAAGCTTTCTTT. This encodes CASSARDRVTEAFF. The J gene is TRBJ1-1, the V gene TRBV9; the match to TRBD1 covers 9 bases. This CDR3 contains 14 residues. Germline V gene sequence: CDR1 SGDLS, CDR2 YYNGEE. J gave up 5 bases and V 3 bases, and 5 bases lay outside the gene matches. Variable domain in full (rest from reference TRBV9 and TRBJ1-1): DSGVTQTPKHLITATGQRVTLRCSPRSGDLSVYWYQQSLDQGLQFLIQYYNGEERAKGNILERFSAQQFPDLHSELNLSSLELGDSALYFCASSARDRVTEAFFGQGTRLTVV.

The chain recombines TRBV6-5 with TRBJ2-6, with TRBD1 as a possible D gene (6 bases). CDR1 and CDR2 from the germline V gene are MNHEY and SVGAGI. CDR3 length equals 14 residues. The ends were cut back, 6 bases at V and 4 bases at J, with 10 bases in the middle. CDR3 in amino acids: CASRGAYGANVLTF. The CDR3 DNA reads as TGTGCCAGCAGGGGGGCGTACGGGGCCAACGTCCTGACTTTC.